A single sample is the source of the 24 T cell receptor beta chains below, sequenced in a study of blood T cell repertoires in COVID-19. Libraries were prepared by immunoSEQ multiplex PCR; TCRdb keeps only in-frame clonotypes and omits some of them. The sample contains 380,000 or so clones, 80% to 90% of which appear only once. Sequenced sample: peripheral blood. These receptors were taken from a woman aged 55-69 years with COVID-19, enrolled during active disease.

V is TRBV6-6 and J is TRBJ2-2; D is perhaps TRBD1 (5 bases). This CDR3 region has 15 residues. Germline CDR1 reads MNHNY; CDR2 reads SVGAGI (reference sequence). Trimming stripped 3 bases from V and 4 bases from J, with 12 bases between. CDR3 sequence reads: CASSYLGVGTGELFF. The CDR3 nucleotides read TGTGCCAGCAGTTATTTAGGGGTCGGCACCGGGGAGCTGTTTTTT.

The chain employs TRBV30 and TRBJ1-1; D uncertain. The CDR3 runs to 13 residues. In germline, CDR1 is GTSNPN, CDR2 SVGIG (reference sequence). V was pared by 1 base and J by 9 bases, with 15 bases between. The CDR3 DNA follows: TGTGCCTGGAGTGCGTCGATTCGAGGGAAAGCTTTCTTT. Translated, it gives CAWSASIRGKAFF. The whole variable domain, filled in from reference TRBV30 and TRBJ1-1, reads SQTIHQWPATLVQPVGSPLSLECTVEGTSNPNLYWYRQAAGRGLQLLFYSVGIGQISSEVPQNLSASRPQDRQFILSSKKLLLSDSGFYLCAWSASIRGKAFFGQGTRLTVV.

The genes are TRBV6-2 or TRBV6-3 and TRBJ2-6, with D unclear. V lost 4 bases to trimming and J lost 13 bases, with 5 bases between them. The germline V gene encodes CDR1 MNHEY and CDR2 SVGEGT. The CDR3 runs to 10 residues. The CDR3 DNA sequence: TGTGCCAGCAGTTCGAGAGTCCTGACTTTC. It codes for CASSSRVLTF.

Only one count was recorded for this clone. V and J are TRBV5-4 and TRBJ1-1, with 7 bases lining up with TRBD1. Germline CDR1 reads SGHNT; CDR2 reads YYREEE (reference sequence). Trimming took 1 base from V and 4 from J; bases not matched to a gene: 13. The CDR3 is 17 amino acids. For the CDR3, the DNA is TGTGCCAGCAGCTTGACTACAGGGGTAGACGTGGGCACTGAAGCTTTCTTT. Its protein is CASSLTTGVDVGTEAFF.

The CDR3 reads CASSQAPQGASYNSPLHF. CDR3 DNA sequence: TGTGCCAGCAGCCAAGCTCCACAGGGGGCCTCCTATAATTCACCCCTCCACTTT. This rearrangement joins TRBV4-2 to TRBJ1-6, with 9 bases aligning to TRBD1. Looked up from germline, CDR1 is LGHNA and CDR2 is YNFKEQ. The CDR3 spans 18 residues. The V gene end was trimmed by 1 base and the J gene end by 0 bases; junction bases not matched to a gene: 4.

V is TRBV7-3 and J is TRBJ1-5, with 8 positions matching TRBD1. The CDR3 has 15 amino acids. Germline V gene lookup returns CDR1 SGHTA and CDR2 FQGTGA. V dropped 4 bases and J dropped 7; count of bases not matched to a gene: 9. The DNA of the CDR3 is TGTGCCAGCAGCTCCGACAGGGGTCCGGGCCAGCCCCAGCATTTT. Its translation is CASSSDRGPGQPQHF. Full variable domain (outside the CDR3, taken from reference TRBV7-3 and TRBJ1-5): GAGVSQTPSNKVTEKGKYVELRCDPISGHTALYWYRQSLGQGPEFLIYFQGTGAADDSGLPNDRFFAVRPEGSVSTLKIQRTERGDSAVYLCASSSDRGPGQPQHFGDGTRLSIL.

This clone occurred once. V and J are TRBV7-9 and TRBJ2-5, with D maybe TRBD1 (5 bases). There are 16 residues in the CDR3. With 2 bases removed from V and 2 bases from J, the gap between germline ends came to 15 bases. CDR1 is SEHNR and CDR2 is FQNEAQ in the germline V gene (reference sequence). CDR3 bases: TGTGCCAGCAGCTTACCAATTGGACAAGGACAAGAGACCCAGTACTTC. It specifies CASSLPIGQGQETQYF.

The chain carries TRBV6-5 and TRBJ1-2, with unresolved D. Trimming took off 7 bases at V and 0 bases at J, with 9 bases between the two ends. In germline, CDR1 is MNHEY, CDR2 SVGAGI. The CDR3 spans 13 residues. The CDR3 spells CASTQQPNYGYTF. CDR3 sequence (DNA): TGTGCCAGCACTCAACAGCCTAACTATGGCTACACCTTC.

This sequence joins TRBV30 and TRBJ2-7; 10 bases align to TRBD2. The CDR3 length is 12 residues. The junction had 6 bases not matched to a gene; V was cut back by 7 bases and J by 6 bases. Germline V gives CDR1 GTSNPN, CDR2 SVGIG (reference sequence). CDR3 DNA: TGTGCCTTCGGGACTAGCGTTGCCGAGCAGTACTTC. This sequence encodes CAFGTSVAEQYF.

The chain employs TRBV2 and TRBJ1-1, with 10 nucleotides matching TRBD1. V shed 6 bases and J 6 bases; nucleotides not matched to a gene: 4. CDR1 is SNHLY, CDR2 FYNNEI, per germline. The CDR3 runs to 13 residues. The CDR3 is CASRGQGNAEAFF. The DNA of the CDR3 is TGTGCCAGCAGGGGACAGGGGAATGCTGAAGCTTTCTTT.

The chain employs TRBV7-2 and TRBJ2-3; the match to TRBD2 covers 12 bases. V lost 4 bases, J lost 0 bases, and 2 bases stayed unmatched. CDR1 and CDR2 from the germline V gene are SGHTA and FQGNSA. The CDR3 covers 16 residues. The CDR3 nucleotides are TGTGCCAGCAGCTCAGGACTAGCGGGGAGCACAGATACGCAGTATTTT. Protein product: CASSSGLAGSTDTQYF.

On this clone itself: Other DNA sequences from this sample encode an identical CDR3 as well. The CDR3 DNA reads TGCGCCAGCAGCCTTGGACTAGCGGGCTTCAATGAGCAGTTCTTC. Protein: CASSLGLAGFNEQFF. The V and J genes are TRBV5-1 and TRBJ2-1, with TRBD2 matching over 11 bases. Unmatched junction bases numbered 6, after V lost 4 bases and J lost 6 bases. Germline CDR1 is SGHRS and CDR2 is YFSETQ. This CDR3 has 15 amino acids.

V is TRBV2 and J is TRBJ1-5, with 10 bases lining up with TRBD1. CDR1 is SNHLY and CDR2 is FYNNEI in the germline V gene. V dropped 10 bases and J dropped 0; count of bases not matched to a gene: 6. The CDR3 is 15 residues long. CDR3: CATIRDRGSNQPQHF. As DNA, the CDR3 is TGTGCCACGATCCGGGACAGGGGTAGCAATCAGCCCCAGCATTTT.

The CDR3 spells CASRPTGGKGYTF. CDR3 DNA sequence: TGTGCCAGCAGGCCGACAGGGGGTAAGGGCTACACCTTC. The rearrangement uses TRBV6-5 and TRBJ1-2; 9 bases match TRBD1. V dropped 6 bases and J dropped 8; count of bases not matched to a gene: 7. CDR3 length: 13 amino acids. Germline V gives CDR1 MNHEY, CDR2 SVGAGI.

The chain has TRBV5-1 and TRBJ1-5, with D hard to call. CDR1 and CDR2 from the germline V gene are SGHRS and YFSETQ. V was clipped by 4 bases and J by 0 bases, with 11 bases between them. The CDR3 is 15 amino acids. The CDR3 spells CASSPSGVSNQPQHF. In DNA form, the CDR3 reads TGCGCCAGCAGCCCATCCGGGGTTAGCAATCAGCCCCAGCATTTT.

V is TRBV6-5 and J is TRBJ1-5; D might be TRBD1 (6 bases). CDR3 size: 14 residues. Germline CDR1 and CDR2: MNHEY and SVGAGI. V lost 7 bases, J lost 3 bases, and 13 bases lay in between. CDR3 coding DNA: TGTGCCAGCACCGCGGACAGAAACAATCAGCCCCAGCATTTT. It is translated as CASTADRNNQPQHF.

This chain connects TRBV7-2 to TRBJ1-1, with 7 bases that match TRBD1. Germline CDR1 SGHTA, CDR2 FQGNSA. V was pared by 5 bases and J by 4 bases, with 10 bases of the junction left unmatched. This CDR3 has 15 residues. CDR3 nucleotides: TGTGCCAGCAGCATCCGCCCCCAGGGGGGCACTGAAGCTTTCTTT. This codes for CASSIRPQGGTEAFF.

The chain has TRBV5-1 and TRBJ1-2; D is unresolved. The CDR3 contains 15 residues. The V end was cut by 0 bases, the J end by 3 bases, with 12 bases between. Germline V CDR1 and CDR2: SGHRS, YFSETQ. CDR3 in amino acids: CASSLVGEGHYGYTF. The CDR3 coding sequence is TGCGCCAGCAGCTTGGTCGGGGAGGGTCACTATGGCTACACCTTC.

This chain connects TRBV11-2 to TRBJ1-2; D is possibly TRBD1 (6 bases). Germline assignment: CDR1 SGHAT and CDR2 FQNNGV. V was shortened by 7 bases and J by 7 bases, with 16 bases between the two germline ends. This CDR3 is 13 amino acids long. CDR3 region: CASMGGDTGGYTF. CDR3 in DNA: TGTGCCAGCATGGGGGGGGACACGGGTGGCTACACCTTC.

CDR3 sequence: CASSLAGEGDEQFF. As DNA, the CDR3 is TGCGCCAGCAGCTTGGCTGGAGAGGGAGATGAGCAGTTCTTC. This chain joins TRBV5-1 and TRBJ2-1; D might be TRBD2 (5 bases). CDR3 size: 14 residues. Per germline, CDR1 SGHRS and CDR2 YFSETQ. V lost 0 bases to trimming and J lost 8 bases, with 12 bases between them. Variable domain in full (rest from reference TRBV5-1 and TRBJ2-1): KAGVTQTPRYLIKTRGQQVTLSCSPISGHRSVSWYQQTPGQGLQFLFEYFSETQRNKGNFPGRFSGRQFSNSRSEMNVSTLELGDSALYLCASSLAGEGDEQFFGPGTRLTVL.

This chain uses TRBV11-2 with TRBJ2-7; possible D gene TRBD1, 6 bases. Germline values: CDR1 SGHAT, CDR2 FQNNGV. This CDR3 is 15 amino acids long. Trimming removed 5 bases at V and 3 bases at J, with 17 bases between. The CDR3 sequence: CASSRYPGHSYEQYF. The DNA for the CDR3 is TGTGCCAGCAGCCGATATCCGGGACATAGCTACGAGCAGTACTTC.

J is TRBJ1-1 and V is TRBV27; D perhaps matches TRBD1 (6 bases). V was shortened by 8 bases and J by 3 bases, with 19 bases between the two germline ends. The CDR3 is 15 residues long. CDR1 is MNHEY, CDR2 SMNVEV, per germline (reference sequence). The CDR3 nucleotides are TGTGCCAGCTCCCCAGAGGGGGTTGGGGACACTGAAGCTTTCTTT. Translation: CASSPEGVGDTEAFF.

CDR3 amino acids: CASTLRGEGNSPLHF. CDR3 bases: TGTGCCAGCACCCTAAGGGGGGAGGGCAATTCACCCCTCCACTTT. The chain carries TRBV9 and TRBJ1-6; TRBD1 might be the D (6 bases). Trimming stripped 6 bases from V and 7 bases from J, with 17 bases between. Germline CDR1 SGDLS, CDR2 YYNGEE. This CDR3 is built from 15 residues.

The rearrangement joins TRBV7-3 to TRBJ1-4; 7 bases map to TRBD1. The CDR3 has 16 amino acids. V lost 5 bases, J lost 1 base, and 7 bases stayed unmatched. Per germline, CDR1 SGHTA and CDR2 FQGTGA. The CDR3 DNA is TGTGCCAGCAGCGGCGGAAGGGGGCAAACTAATGAAAAACTGTTTTTT. The encoded protein is CASSGGRGQTNEKLFF. The entire variable domain, with the rest obtained from reference TRBV7-3 and TRBJ1-4, is as follows: GAGVSQTPSNKVTEKGKYVELRCDPISGHTALYWYRQSLGQGPEFLIYFQGTGAADDSGLPNDRFFAVRPEGSVSTLKIQRTERGDSAVYLCASSGGRGQTNEKLFFGSGTQLSVL.